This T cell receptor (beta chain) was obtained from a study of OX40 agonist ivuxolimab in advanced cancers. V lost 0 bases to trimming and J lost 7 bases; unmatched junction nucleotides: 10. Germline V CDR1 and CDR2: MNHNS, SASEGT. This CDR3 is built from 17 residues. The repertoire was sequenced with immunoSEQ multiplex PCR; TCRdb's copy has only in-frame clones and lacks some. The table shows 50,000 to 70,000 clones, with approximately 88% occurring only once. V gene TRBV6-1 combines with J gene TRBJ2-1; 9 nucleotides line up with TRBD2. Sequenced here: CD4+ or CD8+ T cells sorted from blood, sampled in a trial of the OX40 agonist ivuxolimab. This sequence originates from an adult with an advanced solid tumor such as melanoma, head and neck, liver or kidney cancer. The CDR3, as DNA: TGTGCCAGCAGTGAAGCGGCGGGACTAGCTCCCATAAATGAGCAGTTCTTC. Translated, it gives CASSEAAGLAPINEQFF.